Listed below are T cell receptor beta chains from one sample, sequenced in a study of shared clonotypes between healthy human individuals. Here immunoSEQ multiplex PCR was the method, and the copy in TCRdb shows in-frame clones only, minus some. The sample gives more than 2 million clones, approximately 94% of which show up once; 1% to 1.3% is in the top ten. The sample taken for sequencing was naive CD8+ T cells sorted from blood. All receptors derive from a man aged 18 to 29 in good health. The CDR3 runs from the conserved cysteine through the conserved F or W. Each record gives: V gene, D gene, J gene, clone size, CDR3 protein, CDR3 DNA. D genes are given only for firm matches. Clone size, where shown, is once, few, many, or a class for clones that have expanded.

TRBV25-1	.	TRBJ1-1	.	CASSGVDHGDEDEAFF	TGTGCCAGCAGTGGCGTAGATCATGGGGACGAGGATGAAGCTTTCTTT
TRBV11-2	TRBD1	TRBJ2-1	.	CASSGDRGDRPGYNEQFF	TGTGCCAGCAGCGGGGACAGGGGTGATCGACCCGGCTACAATGAGCAGTTCTTC
TRBV21-1	.	TRBJ2-7	.	CASSNQGWDRGPTTYEQYF	TGTGCCAGCAGCAATCAAGGCTGGGACAGGGGGCCCACCACTTACGAGCAGTACTTC
TRBV9	TRBD2	TRBJ2-7	.	CASSAGPAGGGEQYF	TGTGCCAGCAGCGCCGGCCCGGCGGGAGGGGGGGAGCAGTACTTC
TRBV6-1	.	TRBJ2-1	.	CASRPPRGTGNEQFF	TGTGCCAGCAGGCCTCCACGGGGGACGGGCAATGAGCAGTTCTTC
TRBV11-2	.	TRBJ2-3	.	CASSLVAGGVDTQYF	TGTGCCAGCAGCTTAGTGGCCGGTGGGGTAGATACGCAGTATTTT
TRBV4-1	TRBD1	TRBJ1-3	.	CASSQVATGSGNTIYF	TGCGCCAGCAGCCAAGTCGCGACAGGGAGTGGAAACACCATATATTTT
TRBV6-6	.	TRBJ1-3	.	CASSYSGPAIYF	TGTGCCAGCAGTTACTCGGGACCTGCCATATATTTT
TRBV5-1	TRBD1	TRBJ2-7	.	CASSTGGSYEQYF	TGCGCCAGCAGCACAGGGGGCTCCTACGAGCAGTACTTC
TRBV2	.	TRBJ1-4	once	CASSEVRDEKLFF	TGTGCCAGCAGTGAAGTCAGGGATGAAAAACTGTTTTTT
TRBV28	TRBD2	TRBJ2-1	.	CASSSSGGYNEQFF	TGTGCCAGCAGTTCAAGCGGGGGATACAATGAGCAGTTCTTC
TRBV4-1	.	TRBJ2-5	.	CASSQGDGGETQYF	TGCGCCAGCAGCCAAGGAGACGGTGGGGAGACCCAGTACTTC
TRBV6-5	.	TRBJ1-2	.	CASSYWSGEGNYGYTF	TGTGCCAGCAGTTACTGGTCCGGGGAGGGTAACTATGGCTACACCTTC
TRBV4-3	TRBD2	TRBJ2-1	.	CASSQNSGEYNEQFF	TGCGCCAGCAGCCAAAATAGCGGGGAATACAATGAGCAGTTCTTC
TRBV7-2	TRBD1	TRBJ2-7	.	CASSRQGYEQYF	TGTGCCAGCAGCAGACAGGGCTACGAGCAGTACTTC
TRBV5-5	.	TRBJ1-5	.	CASSPTGWSNQPQHF	TGTGCCAGCAGCCCGACTGGGTGGAGCAATCAGCCCCAGCATTTT
TRBV6-1	TRBD1	TRBJ1-2	.	CASSELAGGVNYGYTF	TGTGCCAGCAGTGAATTGGCAGGGGGTGTTAACTATGGCTACACCTTC
TRBV6-1	.	TRBJ1-5	.	CASSEWGYSNQPQHF	TGTGCCAGCAGTGAATGGGGTTATAGCAATCAGCCCCAGCATTTT